A single sample gave rise to the 22 T cell receptor beta chains below, sequenced in a study of T cells in Graves' hyperthyroidism and ophthalmopathy. Amplification targeted TCR beta CDR3 regions from RNA transcripts. Initially, a first-round RT-PCR of the TCR CDR3 employed the HTBI primer set. TCRdb recomputed calls from the multiplex PCR reads with MiXCR, one row per CDR3 protein. The sample gives around 300,000 distinct CDR3 sequences, under 30% of which show up once; more than 25% is in the top ten. The sequenced material came from blood. These receptors all stem from a man between 40 and 49 years old with Graves' hyperthyroidism that later progressed to Graves' ophthalmopathy.

This clonotype was seen at least ten times. The chain couples TRBV24-1 to TRBJ2-2, with a tentative D call TRBD1 (5 bases). V gave up 2 bases and J gave up 3 bases, with 12 bases separating them. Looked up from germline, CDR1 is KGHDR and CDR2 is SFDVKD. This CDR3 is built from 16 residues. The chain's CDR3 is CATSDYEARDTGELFF. CDR3 coding DNA: TGTGCCACCAGTGATTACGAGGCCAGGGACACCGGGGAGCTGTTTTTT.

Many counts were recorded for this clonotype. This rearrangement joins TRBV30 to TRBJ1-2; no definite D call. Per the germline V gene, CDR1 is GTSNPN and CDR2 is SVGIG (reference sequence). The CDR3 contains 13 residues. Trimming took off 3 bases at V and 3 bases at J, with 11 bases between the two ends. CDR3 residues: CAWRLNSYYGYTF. In DNA form, the CDR3 reads TGTGCCTGGAGGCTAAACAGTTACTATGGCTACACCTTC.

The V and J genes are TRBV6-1 and TRBJ2-7, with 9 bases that match TRBD1. The length of the CDR3 is 11 residues. Per germline, CDR1 MNHNS and CDR2 SASEGT. V was pared by 4 bases and J by 13 bases, with 5 bases of the junction left unmatched. CDR3 protein: CASSAGTGLYF. The CDR3 DNA follows: TGTGCCAGCAGTGCCGGGACAGGGTTATACTTC.

This clonotype was seen many times. The rearrangement joins TRBV5-1 to TRBJ1-5, with a possible D match to TRBD1 (5 bases). There are 15 residues in the CDR3. Looked up from germline, CDR1 is SGHRS and CDR2 is YFSETQ. V was shortened by 4 bases and J by 3 bases, with 14 bases between the two germline ends. The CDR3 DNA reads TGCGCCAGCAGCCCGGGCGGGGGATTCAATCAGCCCCAGCATTTT. Its protein is CASSPGGGFNQPQHF. Together with reference TRBV5-1 and TRBJ1-5, the CDR3 gives the full variable domain: KAGVTQTPRYLIKTRGQQVTLSCSPISGHRSVSWYQQTPGQGLQFLFEYFSETQRNKGNFPGRFSGRQFSNSRSEMNVSTLELGDSALYLCASSPGGGFNQPQHFGDGTRLSIL.

The V and J genes are TRBV28 and TRBJ1-1; no firm D call. Germline loops: CDR1 MDHEN, CDR2 SYDVKM. The CDR3 sequence is 14 residues long. V lost 5 bases, J lost 4 bases, and 14 bases lay in between. The CDR3 sequence: CASSHVGVGTEAFF. The CDR3 nucleotides are TGTGCCAGCAGTCACGTAGGTGTGGGCACTGAAGCTTTCTTT.

This clonotype was found once. The chain joins TRBV19 to TRBJ1-1, with 7 bases lining up with TRBD1. Losses at the gene ends were 10 bases for V and 1 base for J; bases not matched to a gene: 15. CDR1 LNHDA and CDR2 SQIVND come from the germline V gene (reference sequence). The CDR3 extends over 16 amino acids. CDR3 DNA: TGTGCCACTCAAGACAGGGTCAGGGGGAAGAACACTGAAGCTTTCTTT. This translates into CATQDRVRGKNTEAFF.

Ten or more counts support this clonotype. The rearrangement links TRBV20-1 to TRBJ2-5, with 9 positions matching TRBD2. CDR1 DFQATT and CDR2 SNEGSKA come from the germline V gene (reference sequence). This CDR3 spans 13 amino acids. The V segment lost 5 bases and the J segment 2 bases; nucleotides outside the gene matches: 3. CDR3 DNA: TGCAGTGCTGCTAGCGGGACACAAGAGACCCAGTACTTC. The encoded protein is CSAASGTQETQYF.

Only a few counts were recorded for this clonotype. The chain joins TRBV2 to TRBJ2-7; possibly TRBD1 for D (5 bases). The CDR3 has 12 residues. V was clipped by 3 bases and J by 3 bases, with 6 bases between them. Germline CDR1 SNHLY, CDR2 FYNNEI. The CDR3 spells CASSDDSYEQYF. The CDR3 coding sequence is TGTGCCAGCAGTGATGACAGCTACGAGCAGTACTTC.

This clonotype has a handful of counts. The V and J genes are TRBV4-1 and TRBJ2-7; 7 nucleotides line up with TRBD1. V lost 0 bases to trimming and J lost 1 base; unmatched junction nucleotides: 6. This CDR3 is built from 16 residues. CDR1 and CDR2 (germline): MGHRA, YSYEKL. CDR3 sequence (DNA): TGCGCCAGCAGCCAAGACCCGGGACAGAGGTCCTACGAGCAGTACTTC. The encoded protein is CASSQDPGQRSYEQYF.

This clonotype showed up many times. V and J are TRBV12-3 or TRBV12-4 and TRBJ2-5; no definite D call. CDR3 length: 14 amino acids. The V gene lost 3 bases and the J gene lost 2 bases, with 10 bases spanning the gap. Here the CDR3 reads CASSLYTVQETQYF. The CDR3 DNA reads as TGTGCCAGCAGTTTGTATACGGTGCAAGAGACCCAGTACTTC.

This clonotype has at least ten counts. The gene calls are TRBV6-1 and TRBJ2-4; perhaps TRBD1 as D (6 bases). The CDR3 has 14 residues. Looked up from germline, CDR1 is MNHNS and CDR2 is SASEGT. V lost 4 bases and J lost 7, with 14 bases in between. The CDR3 bases are TGTGCCAGCAGTGGTAACAGGGCGTTGAACATTCAGTACTTC. This sequence encodes CASSGNRALNIQYF.

This rearrangement joins TRBV7-2 to TRBJ1-5; no clear D. Looked up from germline, CDR1 is SGHTA and CDR2 is FQGNSA. Trimming shortened V by 3 bases and J by 3 bases, and 9 bases separated the two germline ends. The CDR3 runs 14 residues. The CDR3 DNA sequence: TGTGCCAGCAGCTTCCCCGGGGTCAATCAGCCCCAGCATTTT. It yields the protein CASSFPGVNQPQHF.

This clonotype was counted only a few times. The V and J genes are TRBV6-5 and TRBJ1-6; 7 nucleotides agree with TRBD1. The V segment lost 0 bases and the J segment 8 bases; nucleotides outside the gene matches: 4. This CDR3 is 15 amino acids long. Germline V gene lookup returns CDR1 MNHEY and CDR2 SVGAGI. The CDR3: CASSYSNRGYSPLHF. The CDR3 nucleotides are TGTGCCAGCAGTTACTCGAACAGGGGTTATTCACCCCTCCACTTT.

The V gene is TRBV12-3 or TRBV12-4, the J gene TRBJ1-1; D remains ambiguous. The CDR3 is 13 amino acids. Trimming pared 7 bases from V and 1 base from J, leaving 10 bases between. The CDR3 sequence is CASTTSRNTEAFF. CDR3 in DNA: TGTGCCAGCACCACCTCGAGGAACACTGAAGCTTTCTTT.

In its sample, this clonotype was seen many times. V usage is TRBV7-8 and J usage is TRBJ1-5; D might be TRBD1 (6 bases). From germline, CDR1 is SGHVS and CDR2 FQNEAQ. The CDR3 contains 15 residues. The germline V and J ends were trimmed by 3 bases and 4 bases, with 13 bases remaining between them. The DNA of the CDR3 is TGTGCCAGCAGCTTTACCTCACAGGGAAATCAGCCCCAGCATTTT. This codes for CASSFTSQGNQPQHF.

This clonotype was counted only a few times. This CDR3 reads CASSPPRLAGNKNNEQFF. The CDR3 DNA reads as TGTGCCAGCAGTCCCCCTCGCCTAGCGGGAAATAAAAACAATGAGCAGTTCTTC. The V gene is TRBV28, the J gene TRBJ2-1; 9 bases fit TRBD2. CDR1 is MDHEN and CDR2 is SYDVKM in the germline V gene. This CDR3 contains 18 residues. V shed 5 bases, J shed 5 bases, and the junction held 16 bases outside the gene matches. Filled out from reference TRBV28 and TRBJ2-1, the complete variable domain reads DVKVTQSSRYLVKRTGEKVFLECVQDMDHENMFWYRQDPGLGLRLIYFSYDVKMKEKGDIPEGYSVSREKKERFSLILESASTNQTSMYLCASSPPRLAGNKNNEQFFGPGTRLTVL.

This clonotype was seen ten or more times. The rearrangement joins TRBV28 to TRBJ2-1; no firm D call. CDR3 length equals 12 residues. V was shortened by 5 bases and J by 3 bases, with 5 bases between the two germline ends. Germline lookup yields CDR1 MDHEN and CDR2 SYDVKM. CDR3 sequence: CASSPYYNEQFF. CDR3 nucleotide sequence: TGTGCCAGCAGTCCCTACTACAATGAGCAGTTCTTC.

Here the CDR3 DNA reads TGTGCCAGCATGTCGGGGAATCAGCCCCAGCATTTT. Protein product: CASMSGNQPQHF. The chain is built from TRBV28 and TRBJ1-5; D unclear. V gave up 7 bases and J gave up 4 bases, with 8 bases separating them. Germline values: CDR1 MDHEN, CDR2 SYDVKM. The CDR3 is 12 residues long.

This clonotype was recorded many times. The chain is built from TRBV6-1 and TRBJ1-5, with D tentatively TRBD1 (5 bases). CDR3 size: 17 residues. The V gene's germline CDR1 is MNHNS and CDR2 SASEGT. Trimming shortened V by 4 bases and J by 1 base, and 17 bases separated the two germline ends. CDR3 bases: TGTGCCAGCAGTGGGACCGCTTGGGGGTACAGCAATCAGCCCCAGCATTTT. This codes for CASSGTAWGYSNQPQHF.

This clonotype was counted ten times or more. Without the conserved terminal phenylalanine or tryptophan, this CDR3 likely stems from a read error. V is TRBV19 and J is TRBJ2-2, with D unclear. The CDR3 is made up of 14 amino acids. V was pared by 7 bases and J by 0 bases, with 9 bases between. Germline values: CDR1 LNHDA, CDR2 SQIVND (reference sequence). CDR3 nucleotides: TGTGCCAGTAAATCGCTGTCGAACACCGGGGAGCTGTTTTCT. Translated, it gives CASKSLSNTGELFS.

This clonotype was seen ten or more times. The chain uses TRBV20-1 and TRBJ1-2; D not resolved. Germline V lookup: CDR1 DFQATT, CDR2 SNEGSKA (reference sequence). The CDR3 spans 13 residues. V lost 4 bases, J lost 6 bases, and 15 bases lay in between. CDR3 DNA: TGCAGTGCTATCGTTTTCGGGCCGGATGGCTACACCTTC. Amino acid sequence: CSAIVFGPDGYTF.

This clonotype was seen many times. This chain uses TRBV27 with TRBJ2-5; the D is unclear. Germline V CDR1 and CDR2: MNHEY, SMNVEV (reference sequence). The CDR3 loop spans 18 amino acids. Trimming cost V 3 bases and J 4 bases, with 24 bases left between them. In DNA, the CDR3 is TGTGCCAGCAGTTTCTCCCCCTCTAGGGTAGTTTCTCCAGAGACCCAGTACTTC. Its protein is CASSFSPSRVVSPETQYF.